These 27 T cell receptor beta chains were sequenced from one sample in a study of breast tumors, draining lymph nodes, adjacent tissues. Via MiXCR, TCRdb re-called the multiplex PCR reads, giving one row per CDR3 protein. This table has roughly 86,000 distinct CDR3 sequences, roughly 19% appearing once. Breast cancer patients provided tissue from their axillary draining lymph nodes. The material sequenced was axillary lymph node tissue. These receptors were collected from a female donor with breast cancer. Some clones in this sample may be carry-over from other donors' samples.

This sequence joins TRBV28 and TRBJ2-2; TRBD2 agrees at 12 bases. V lost 6 bases to trimming and J lost 3 bases; unmatched junction nucleotides: 11. The CDR3 runs 18 residues. CDR1 and CDR2 from the germline V gene are MDHEN and SYDVKM. DNA for the CDR3: TGTGCCAGCAGGCGACTAGCGGGAGTTTCATCGGACACCGGGGAGCTGTTTTTT. Amino acids: CASRRLAGVSSDTGELFF.

The V and J genes are TRBV6-2 or TRBV6-3 and TRBJ2-3, with 10 nucleotides matching TRBD2. The CDR3 is made up of 20 amino acids. Germline-derived CDR1 and CDR2 are MNHEY and SVGEGT. The V and J ends lost 2 bases and 2 bases, in that order; junction bases with no gene match: 16. DNA for the CDR3: TGTGCCAGCAGTTACACTTATAGCGGGAGGATTCAGAGGTCCACAGATACGCAGTATTTT. Translated, it gives CASSYTYSGRIQRSTDTQYF.

This clonotype occurred many times. This chain joins TRBV7-9 and TRBJ2-1; the D gene is possibly TRBD2 (6 bases). Germline CDR1 SEHNR, CDR2 FQNEAQ (reference sequence). The ends were cut back, 0 bases at V and 10 bases at J, with 10 bases in the middle. The CDR3 is 13 residues long. The CDR3 spells CASSLAEGGEQFF. CDR3 nucleotide sequence: TGTGCCAGCAGCTTAGCCGAGGGAGGCGAGCAGTTCTTC.

This clonotype was picked up many times. The gene calls are TRBV10-3 and TRBJ1-5; 7 bases align to TRBD1. Germline V gives CDR1 ENHRY, CDR2 SYGVKD. The V segment lost 8 bases and the J segment 6 bases; nucleotides outside the gene matches: 10. This CDR3 region has 14 residues. This chain's CDR3 is CAIGDRAGGQPQHF. The DNA for the CDR3 is TGTGCCATCGGGGATAGGGCAGGGGGTCAGCCCCAGCATTTT.

This clonotype has a count of ten or more. The chain combines TRBV11-3 with TRBJ2-5; 13 nucleotides agree with TRBD2. This CDR3 comprises 17 residues. CDR1 is SGHNT, CDR2 YENEEA, per germline. The V gene end was trimmed by 3 bases and the J gene end by 2 bases; junction bases not matched to a gene: 6. For the CDR3, the DNA is TGTGCCAGCAGCTTCCGACTAGCGGGAGGAGGACAAGAGACCCAGTACTTC. It encodes CASSFRLAGGGQETQYF.

Ten or more counts support this clonotype. The chain is built from TRBV20-1 and TRBJ2-7; D is possibly TRBD1 or TRBD2 (6 bases each). V shed 4 bases and J shed 4 bases, with 17 bases lying between them. The CDR3 is made up of 14 amino acids. Germline CDR1 and CDR2: DFQATT and SNEGSKA (reference sequence). The CDR3 DNA follows: TGCAGTGCTACCGTACAGGGAGGCGTGTACGAGCAGTACTTC. The encoded protein is CSATVQGGVYEQYF.

J is TRBJ2-2 and V is TRBV30, with D perhaps matching TRBD2 (6 bases). The CDR3 contains 15 residues. Germline V gene data show CDR1 as GTSNPN and CDR2 as SVGIG (reference sequence). V lost 1 base and J 4 bases, leaving 13 bases between the germline ends. The CDR3 bases are TGTGCCTGGAGTGCCTTCCAGGGAGGCACCGGGGAGCTGTTTTTT. Encoded protein: CAWSAFQGGTGELFF.

This clonotype was detected many times. The chain links TRBV5-8 to TRBJ2-7; 12 positions agree with TRBD2. The CDR3 consists of 17 residues. The germline gives CDR1 SGHTS, CDR2 YDEGEE. Trimming removed 4 bases from V and 2 bases from J; junction bases left unmatched: 10. CDR3 amino acids: CASSMGPSGRVPYEQYF. CDR3 DNA: TGTGCCAGCAGCATGGGGCCTAGCGGGAGGGTCCCCTACGAGCAGTACTTC.

The V gene is TRBV28, the J gene TRBJ1-3; D is unclear. The germline V gene has CDR1 MDHEN and CDR2 SYDVKM. V lost 4 bases to trimming and J lost 0 bases, with 13 bases between them. There are 16 residues in the CDR3. The DNA for the CDR3 is TGTGCCAGCAGTTCTCCAGGAGAGAGCTCTGGAAACACCATATATTTT. As protein: CASSSPGESSGNTIYF.

This clonotype has ten or more counts. V usage is TRBV12-3 or TRBV12-4 and J usage is TRBJ2-2; TRBD2 aligns across 13 bases. The CDR3 extends over 16 amino acids. The V gene end was trimmed by 6 bases and the J gene end by 7 bases; junction bases not matched to a gene: 8. The CDR3 is CASSQTSGGVGGELFF. The CDR3 nucleotides read TGTGCCAGCAGCCAAACTAGCGGGGGGGTCGGCGGGGAGCTGTTTTTT.

This clonotype was seen ten or more times. The chain links TRBV24-1 to TRBJ1-4, with D unclear. V lost 4 bases and J lost 4, with 9 bases in between. The CDR3 is 14 residues long. Germline CDR1 reads KGHDR; CDR2 reads SFDVKD. This CDR3 reads CATSEGGSNEKLFF. In DNA form, the CDR3 reads TGTGCCACCAGTGAAGGAGGGAGTAATGAAAAACTGTTTTTT.

For this clonotype: A read error is possible here, since a much larger clone lies one base away. The J gene is TRBJ2-7, the V gene TRBV2; D unclear. CDR1 and CDR2 (germline): SNHLY, FYNNEI. Trimming shortened V by 4 bases and J by 8 bases, and 6 bases separated the two germline ends. The CDR3 totals 10 residues. The chain's CDR3 is CASSAHKQYF. The CDR3 nucleotides read TGTGCCAGCAGTGCCCACAAGCAGTACTTC.

This clonotype came up many times. This chain links TRBV24-1 with TRBJ2-3; 14 positions match TRBD2. V was pared by 5 bases and J by 5 bases, with 5 bases of the junction left unmatched. The CDR3 contains 16 residues. Germline values: CDR1 KGHDR, CDR2 SFDVKD. The CDR3 sequence: CATSVGLAGGQDTQYF. DNA for the CDR3: TGTGCCACCAGTGTCGGACTAGCGGGAGGTCAAGATACGCAGTATTTT.

This clonotype was picked up many times. CDR3 in DNA: TGCAGTGCTAGAGGCCAGGTGGTGGCAGGGAACAATCAGCCCCAGCATTTT. It encodes CSARGQVVAGNNQPQHF. V and J are TRBV20-1 and TRBJ1-5; a possible D gene is TRBD1 (5 bases). The germline V gene has CDR1 DFQATT and CDR2 SNEGSKA (reference sequence). Trimming shortened V by 1 base and J by 3 bases, and 19 bases separated the two germline ends. CDR3 length equals 17 residues.

The genes are TRBV20-1 and TRBJ2-1; 8 bases align to TRBD1. From germline, CDR1 is DFQATT and CDR2 SNEGSKA (reference sequence). The length of the CDR3 is 14 residues. V lost 6 bases, J lost 5 bases, and 9 bases stayed unmatched. The CDR3 coding sequence is TGCAGTGCGGACGGACAGGGAGCCGACAATGAGCAGTTCTTC. Residues: CSADGQGADNEQFF.

V is TRBV6-1 and J is TRBJ1-1; no firm D call. The V gene's germline CDR1 is MNHNS and CDR2 SASEGT. Trimming pared 3 bases from V and 11 bases from J, leaving 13 bases between. The CDR3 is 12 residues long. The CDR3 DNA reads as TGTGCCAGCAGTGAGGCGACAAATTCCGCTTTCTTT. As protein: CASSEATNSAFF.

This clonotype was recorded many times. The chain has TRBV6-2 or TRBV6-3 and TRBJ2-5, with 7 nucleotides matching TRBD2. Per the germline V gene, CDR1 is MNHEY and CDR2 is SVGEGT. The V gene end was trimmed by 6 bases and the J gene end by 7 bases; junction bases not matched to a gene: 14. This CDR3 is 15 amino acids long. The CDR3 loop is CASRPSSGGSRTQYF. The CDR3 DNA is TGTGCCAGCAGACCATCTAGCGGAGGCTCGAGGACCCAGTACTTC.

This clonotype was recorded only once. A read error may be the cause here, since a much bigger clone is one base away. V and J are TRBV5-4 and TRBJ2-3; 13 nucleotides line up with TRBD2. Trimming at V came to 2 bases and at J to 2 bases, leaving 8 bases not matched to a gene. This CDR3 has 18 amino acids. The germline CDR1 and CDR2 sequences are SGHNT and YYREEE (reference sequence). The CDR3 DNA follows: TGTGCCAGCAGCTTCAGACTAGCGGGAGGACGACACACAGATACGCAGTATTTT. It codes for CASSFRLAGGRHTDTQYF.

This clonotype came up many times. J is TRBJ2-1 and V is TRBV20-1; 12 nucleotides agree with TRBD2. Looked up from germline, CDR1 is DFQATT and CDR2 is SNEGSKA (reference sequence). The J segment lost 6 bases and the V segment lost 4 bases, leaving 4 bases of the junction unmatched. The CDR3 extends over 14 amino acids. For the CDR3, the DNA is TGCAGTGCTACTAGCGGGAGGGCCCTCAATGAGCAGTTCTTC. This codes for CSATSGRALNEQFF.

In its sample, this clonotype was seen many times. The chain links TRBV6-5 to TRBJ2-3; 8 bases line up with TRBD2. The CDR3 length is 13 residues. Germline CDR1 reads MNHEY; CDR2 reads SVGAGI. Unmatched junction bases numbered 2, after V lost 6 bases and J lost 3 bases. The CDR3 here is CASRRGGTDTQYF. CDR3 DNA sequence: TGTGCCAGCAGGCGCGGGGGGACAGATACGCAGTATTTT.

This chain links TRBV18 with TRBJ2-5; 11 nucleotides agree with TRBD1. The CDR3 runs 17 residues. The V gene end was trimmed by 3 bases and the J gene end by 4 bases; junction bases not matched to a gene: 10. Germline lookup yields CDR1 KGHSH and CDR2 LQKENI. CDR3 residues: CASSPVQAGTGGETQYF. Here the CDR3 DNA reads TGTGCCAGCTCACCGGTCCAGGCCGGGACAGGGGGAGAGACCCAGTACTTC.

The chain joins TRBV6-1 to TRBJ1-1; D gene ambiguous. The CDR3 is 13 residues long. Germline CDR1 is MNHNS and CDR2 is SASEGT. V gave up 2 bases and J gave up 4 bases, with 8 bases separating them. CDR3 amino acids: CASSEQVGTEAFF. CDR3 DNA: TGTGCCAGCAGTGAACAGGTTGGCACTGAAGCTTTCTTT.

This clonotype was seen a single time. With a much larger clone just one base away, this may be a read error. The rearrangement uses TRBV7-6 and TRBJ2-3; D gene ambiguous. Germline CDR1 is SGHVS and CDR2 is FNYEAQ. CDR3 length: 13 amino acids. This chain's CDR3 is CASSLGEVDTRYF. CDR3 nucleotides: TGTGCCAGCAGCTTAGGCGAGGTAGATACGCGGTATTTT.

This clonotype was seen many times. The chain carries TRBV5-1 and TRBJ2-1; tentatively, D is TRBD1 (6 bases). CDR3 length: 13 amino acids. V was pared by 2 bases and J by 5 bases, with 8 bases between. Looked up from germline, CDR1 is SGHRS and CDR2 is YFSETQ. CDR3 DNA: TGCGCCAGCAGCTTAGCAGGGGACAATGAGCAGTTCTTC. Amino acid sequence: CASSLAGDNEQFF.

The chain combines TRBV29-1 with TRBJ1-1, with no clear D. Germline V lookup: CDR1 SQVTM, CDR2 ANQGSEA. CDR3 length: 13 residues. V gave up 4 bases and J gave up 0 bases, with 9 bases separating them. The CDR3 protein is CSVGRPMNTEAFF. For the CDR3, the DNA is TGCAGCGTTGGGCGACCGATGAACACTGAAGCTTTCTTT.

The table lists this clonotype with many counts. V gene TRBV15 combines with J gene TRBJ2-5, with D tentatively TRBD1 (7 bases). There are 11 residues in the CDR3. V was trimmed by 11 bases and J by 4 bases, leaving 11 bases between them. The germline gives CDR1 LNHNV, CDR2 YYDKDF (reference sequence). This CDR3 reads CAAGQLETQYF. In DNA form, the CDR3 reads TGTGCCGCGGGACAGCTAGAGACCCAGTACTTC.

This clonotype showed up just once. Possible read error: a much larger clone is one base away. The chain links TRBV5-6 to TRBJ1-5, with 7 bases that match TRBD1. This CDR3 is 15 amino acids long. Losses at the gene ends were 6 bases for V and 9 bases for J; bases not matched to a gene: 15. Per the germline V gene, CDR1 is SGHDT and CDR2 is YYEEEE. The CDR3 DNA reads TGTGCCAGCATTCCACCGAGACAGGGTATGGCGCCCCAGCATTTT. This translates into CASIPPRQGMAPQHF.